This T cell receptor beta chain was captured in a study of shared clonotypes between healthy human individuals (dated by TCRdb to the early 2020s). Context from the whole study: A couple of women and a few men aged 18 to 49 years were included in the cohort. To estimate repertoire size and how much clonotype sharing occurs between individuals, the study deeply sequenced the blood TCR repertoires of five healthy adults. Each donor's leukapheresis produced roughly between about 0.9 and 9.5 billion PBMCs. For each donor, CD4 naive and CD4 memory were each given three plates, CD8 naive was given two plates, and CD8 memory was given one plate. Libraries were prepared and TCR repertoires were sequenced by different laboratories using diverse techniques, in order to increase sequencing depth and limit assay-specific biases.

The germline V gene specifies SGHRS as CDR1 and YFSETQ as CDR2. The CDR3 goes from the cysteine to the phenylalanine over 13 residues. Just CDR3 DNA is preserved here, 39 bases in frame from base 1. V and J are truncated by 4 bases and 5 bases respectively, leaving an intervening sequence of 13 bases. The donors were healthy, HIV-negative adults who had no recently reported acute infections or vaccinations. Only Caucasian adults living in Nashville, Tennessee, USA were represented among the donors. CD4+ T cells were enriched by magnetic negative selection, after which naive cells were positively selected on CD45RA and the negative fraction was taken as the memory subset. Blood was collected by leukapheresis, and PBMCs were isolated by Ficoll-Histopaque density gradient centrifugation and then cryopreserved in liquid nitrogen vapor phase. Purity and quantity of every magnetically sorted T cell population were checked by analytical flow cytometry. Genomic DNA was isolated from every sorted fraction and measured by UV absorbance on a Nanodrop 2000c.

Using the deep immunoSEQ assay, multiplex PCR amplified TCR CDR3 regions from genomic DNA. Extracted genomic DNA from each cell subset was spread evenly across all wells of several immunoSEQ 96-well plates, with each plate serving as a replicate. For sorted subsets, each replicate PCR was loaded with roughly 190 ng genomic DNA, equivalent to 30,000 or so T cell genomes. Purified libraries were quantified with a Qubit 3.0 fluorometer, sized on a Bioanalyzer 2100, and re-quantified with the KAPA Library Quantification kit. Every immunoSEQ 96-well plate was sequenced on a dedicated single-read 150-cycle Illumina NextSeq 550 flow cell. For the original study's pipeline: Because the immunoSEQ output held only junctional sequences and lacked quality scores, the filtering could not match the filtering applied to full-length reads. Sequences were annotated with PyIR, a Python wrapper for IgBLAST v1.9, using IMGT germline references to assign V/J genes and CDR3. Reads with weak V/J assignments (E-value above 1e-6), missing CDR3, stop codons, out-of-frame junctions, or ambiguous translated residues were removed. V3J clonotypes were defined as sequences sharing an identical inferred V gene, J gene, and CDR3 amino acid sequence. To compute the percentage overlap between repertoires, the number of shared unique clonotypes was divided by the size of the smaller repertoire. Three approaches were used to assess repertoire richness: RTK rarefaction, the Chao1 estimator, and Recon v2.1 estimates of unobserved clonotypes. Generation probabilities for all TCRbeta clonotypes obtained by the gDNA method from a handful of donors were computed using OLGA. What TCRdb holds here is the immuneACCESS table cut down to in-frame rearrangements. Part of the clones is not present; checked against another copy, under half of the missing clones reflect an unresolved V gene, and the others are unexplained. V, J and clone size derive from that table, while D and trimming were established from the DNA sequence. The sample data list a few million clones, and over 90% of these were observed just once. The ten most abundant clones make up 0.39% of the sample.

Details on this clone: The antigen this receptor binds is unknown. Base qualities are missing; no much larger clone stands one base away.

The paper as a whole reports these results and caveats: Only blood was sampled, and tissue TCR repertoires likely differ from those in blood. Roughly 5% of naive CD4, 3.5% of naive CD8, 2.3% of memory CD4, and 0.35% to 0.5% of memory CD8 clonotypes were shared across several donors. Higher generation probabilities were observed for clonotypes shared by all four sorted-subset donors than for non-shared clonotypes. Pairwise subsampling led to the expectation that sequencing depth would affect the degree of clonotype sharing among donors. Naive subsets generally had larger estimated clonotype richness than memory subsets. Rarefaction of sorted-subset datasets indicated incomplete sequencing despite the large sequencing depth. The genetic and exposure-history diversity represented was limited by the small number of donors.

The sequence derives from a young man in good health. Some clones in this sample may be carry-over from other donors' samples. The sample taken for sequencing was naive CD4+ T cells from PBMCs. The cell subset or site label for this specimen denotes: CD45RA+ positively selected. The chain was built from TRBV5-1 and TRBJ2-7; the D gene assignment is ambiguous. The CDR3 here reads CASSQTPGHEQYF. At the DNA level, the sequence is TGCGCCAGCAGCCAAACCCCTGGACACGAGCAGTACTTC.